This passage covers 26 T cell receptor beta chains from one sample sequenced in a study of T cell clusters in autoimmune cytopenias (dated by TCRdb to about 2019). The run used an Illumina MiSeq. To amplify TRB rearrangements, a touch-down multiplex PCR protocol was run with the TRB-A and TRB-B primer pools combined in a single tube. With the reads reprocessed by TCRdb, a single entry stands for each CDR3 protein sequence and no DNA is reported. The sample's records list 6,000 to 6,500 distinct CDR3 sequences. The ten biggest clones cover around two fifths of the sample. For each sample, TRB amplification used about 250 ng of peripheral blood genomic DNA, equal to about 38,000 genome equivalents. This same sample was also part of a study on T cell repertoires in aging, cancer and after chemotherapy.

The sequencing sample was made of peripheral blood. The receptors derive from a human donor in good health.

J is TRBJ2-6 and V is TRBV12-3 or TRBV12-4; TCRdb lists TRBD1, though no DNA is available to test this call. This CDR3 contains 16 residues. The CDR3 reads CASRAGDSSGANVLTF.

The rearrangement links TRBV20-1 to TRBJ2-7; absent DNA, TCRdb's TRBD2 call cannot be checked. The CDR3 loop spans 16 amino acids. CDR1 is DFQATT, CDR2 SNEGSKA, per germline (reference sequence). The CDR3 is CSASPLVLAGSYEQYF.

V usage is TRBV7-2 and J usage is TRBJ1-1. Germline V CDR1 and CDR2: SGHTA, FQGNSA. This CDR3 contains 15 residues. CDR3 region: CASSPKSGTWREAFF.

The V call is TRBV10-1, the J call TRBJ2-5; as DNA is missing, the TRBD2 call by TCRdb cannot be tested. The CDR3 spans 14 residues. The V gene's germline CDR1 is WNHNN and CDR2 SYGVQD (reference sequence). CDR3 sequence: CASSESAGQETQYF.

By frequency, this clonotype is medium-sized. The J gene is TRBJ2-2, the V gene TRBV30. The CDR3 loop spans 14 amino acids. Germline V CDR1 and CDR2: GTSNPN, SVGIG (reference sequence). CDR3 region: CAWSVEQRTGELFF.

The rearrangement links TRBV7-9 to TRBJ2-5; TCRdb picks TRBD1, but there is no DNA to check that call. This CDR3 is built from 15 residues. CDR1 and CDR2 (germline): SEHNR, FQNEAQ (reference sequence). CDR3 residues: CASSPGQGAGETQYF.

According to its frequency, this clonotype is medium-sized. The genes are TRBV6-5 and TRBJ2-1; the TCRdb call, TRBD1, lacks DNA for checking. The CDR3 spans 16 residues. Germline loops: CDR1 MNHEY, CDR2 SVGAGI. The CDR3 sequence: CASSQTGGGTYNEQFF.

J is TRBJ2-3 and V is TRBV30; TCRdb's D call, TRBD1, is unchecked because there is no DNA. The V gene's germline CDR1 is GTSNPN and CDR2 SVGIG (reference sequence). This CDR3 is 13 amino acids long. The CDR3 sequence is CAWSVGGPDTQYF.

The rearrangement joins TRBV6-6 to TRBJ1-2; lacking DNA, the TRBD1 call made by TCRdb goes unchecked. The CDR3 has 14 amino acids. Germline V lookup: CDR1 MNHNY, CDR2 SVGAGI (reference sequence). CDR3 residues: CASRETGTGPGYTF.

V and J are TRBV4-3 and TRBJ1-4; no DNA is available, so the TRBD1 call from TCRdb remains unchecked. CDR3 length: 15 amino acids. Germline V gene lookup returns CDR1 LGHNA and CDR2 YSLEER. CDR3: CASSQDYGTGEKLFF.

The chain has TRBV7-9 and TRBJ2-5; the TCRdb D gene call, TRBD1, has no DNA to confirm it. The CDR3 covers 15 residues. CDR1 is SEHNR, CDR2 FQNEAQ, per germline (reference sequence). CDR3 loop: CASSHAGSGQETQYF.

The chain recombines TRBV12-3 or TRBV12-4 with TRBJ2-6. The CDR3 contains 16 residues. The CDR3 protein is CASSLGSASGANVLTF.

This clonotype shows up as medium-sized by frequency. This CDR3 is CASSLGPSPYNEQFF. This chain uses TRBV5-4 with TRBJ2-1; TCRdb lists TRBD2, though no DNA is available to test this call. Per germline, CDR1 SGHNT and CDR2 YYREEE (reference sequence). This CDR3 has 15 amino acids.

J is TRBJ2-7 and V is TRBV6-5; TCRdb's D gene call, TRBD2, goes unchecked for lack of DNA. Germline V gene sequence: CDR1 MNHEY, CDR2 SVGAGI. This CDR3 contains 18 residues. CDR3: CASSYTFGTSGSSYEQYF.

This clonotype counts as medium-sized (0.01 to 0.1%) by frequency. The CDR3 sequence: CSVKRGGSLDEQYF. The chain carries TRBV29-1 and TRBJ2-7; TCRdb designates TRBD2, a call that cannot be tested without DNA. Per the germline V gene, CDR1 is SQVTM and CDR2 is ANQGSEA. The CDR3 contains 14 residues.

By frequency, this clonotype is medium-sized. The chain employs TRBV6-2 or TRBV6-3 and TRBJ2-1; TCRdb's D call of TRBD1 is untestable without DNA. Germline CDR1 MNHEY, CDR2 SVGEGT. This CDR3 spans 14 amino acids. This CDR3 is CASTSGTASNEQFF.

V gene TRBV20-1 combines with J gene TRBJ1-1; TCRdb lists TRBD1, though no DNA is available to test this call. Germline assignment: CDR1 DFQATT and CDR2 SNEGSKA (reference sequence). This CDR3 has 13 residues. CDR3 sequence reads: CSATSGQTLEAFF.

Its frequency marks this clonotype as medium-sized. The CDR3 region is CASSPRIPSGGAVYPDTQYF. The chain has TRBV18 and TRBJ2-3; TCRdb reports TRBD2, a call that lacks DNA to check it against. Germline V gene lookup returns CDR1 KGHSH and CDR2 LQKENI. There are 20 residues in the CDR3.

By frequency, this clonotype registers medium-sized. This chain joins TRBV19 and TRBJ1-2; TCRdb reports TRBD1, a call that lacks DNA to check it against. The CDR3 has 14 amino acids. The V gene's germline CDR1 is LNHDA and CDR2 SQIVND (reference sequence). This chain's CDR3 is CASRRDSPNYGYTF.

Its frequency marks this clonotype as medium-sized (0.01 to 0.1%). V and J are TRBV5-5 and TRBJ2-5; TCRdb's assignment of TRBD2 cannot be checked, as there is no DNA. This CDR3 is 17 amino acids long. The germline gives CDR1 SGHKS, CDR2 YYEKEE (reference sequence). CDR3 amino acids: CASSEGVRWAGSETQYF. The full variable domain, rest sourced from reference TRBV5-5 and TRBJ2-5, is DAGVTQSPTHLIKTRGQQVTLRCSPISGHKSVSWYQQVLGQGPQFIFQYYEKEERGRGNFPDRFSARQFPNYSSELNVNALLLGDSALYLCASSEGVRWAGSETQYFGPGTRLLVL.

The chain has TRBV4-2 and TRBJ1-6; the TRBD1 assignment by TCRdb is unverifiable without DNA. The CDR3 is 15 amino acids. In germline, CDR1 is LGHNA, CDR2 YNFKEQ. CDR3 sequence: CASSQLWTGSSPLHF.

This sequence joins TRBV5-6 and TRBJ1-3; checking the TCRdb D call of TRBD1 is not possible without DNA. Germline CDR1 reads SGHDT; CDR2 reads YYEEEE. There are 17 residues in the CDR3. The CDR3 protein is CASTLGDTRLSGNTIYF.

This rearrangement joins TRBV7-2 to TRBJ1-6; there is no DNA to check the TCRdb D call of TRBD1. CDR3 length: 16 amino acids. The germline V gene has CDR1 SGHTA and CDR2 FQGNSA. CDR3 region: CASSPKTGGAGSPLHF.

This chain connects TRBV6-5 to TRBJ1-6; TCRdb's D call, TRBD1, is unchecked because there is no DNA. The CDR3 has 16 residues. Germline V gives CDR1 MNHEY, CDR2 SVGAGI. The CDR3 sequence is CASSLPGSSYNSPLHF.

J is TRBJ1-2 and V is TRBV5-1; the D gene TCRdb calls, TRBD1, cannot be checked with no DNA. The germline gives CDR1 SGHRS, CDR2 YFSETQ. The length of the CDR3 is 14 residues. CDR3 sequence reads: CASSLGGGDYGYTF.

Measured by frequency, this clonotype is medium-sized. The J gene is TRBJ2-7, the V gene TRBV6-5; the D call from TCRdb, TRBD2, cannot be confirmed without DNA. Germline CDR1 and CDR2: MNHEY and SVGAGI. The CDR3 is 16 amino acids. The chain's CDR3 is CASSYGPSGGSYEQYF.